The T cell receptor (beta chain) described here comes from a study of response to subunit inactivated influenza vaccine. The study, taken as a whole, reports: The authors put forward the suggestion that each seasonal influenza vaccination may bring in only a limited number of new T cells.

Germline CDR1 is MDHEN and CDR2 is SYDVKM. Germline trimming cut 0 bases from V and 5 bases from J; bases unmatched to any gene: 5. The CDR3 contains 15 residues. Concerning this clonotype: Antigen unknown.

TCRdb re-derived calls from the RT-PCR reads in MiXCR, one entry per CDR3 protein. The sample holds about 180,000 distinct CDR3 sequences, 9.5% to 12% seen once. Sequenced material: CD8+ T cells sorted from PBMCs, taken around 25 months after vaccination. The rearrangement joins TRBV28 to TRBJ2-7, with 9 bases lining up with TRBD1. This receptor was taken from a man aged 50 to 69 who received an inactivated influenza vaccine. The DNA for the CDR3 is TGTGCCAGCAGTTTATGGACAGGGGGTACCGACGAGCAGTACTTC. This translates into CASSLWTGGTDEQYF.